The entry below gives a single T cell receptor beta chain sequence along with its context. Original processing notes: Reference gene primer amplification gave nucleated cell count estimates. Clones were sequenced by immunoSEQ multiplex PCR, and TCRdb holds only the in-frame ones, with some missing. Clonal size and the V and J genes are those of that table, whereas D and trimming came from the DNA. The repertoire consists of fewer than 150,000 clones, with around 90% occurring once and the leading ten covering under 4.5%. Germline V gene sequence: CDR1 LNHNV, CDR2 YYDKDF (reference sequence). The CDR3 is made up of 12 amino acids. Trimming removed 0 bases at V and 8 bases at J, with 5 bases between. The entry originates in a study of blood T cell repertoires in COVID-19. Study-wide context: Acute and convalescent COVID-19 samples came from the United States, Italy and Spain. PBMCs, B-cell-depleted T cells, or T cells provided the cDNA or gDNA that made up the material.

Seattle participants joined during active infection and were tracked over time. The sample consisted of peripheral blood. J is TRBJ2-1 and V is TRBV15; D not resolved. The origin of this receptor is a woman aged 55 to 70 with COVID-19, enrolled during active disease. The CDR3 nucleotides read TGTGCCACCAGCAGAGAGCGTGATGAGCAGTTCTTC. Translation: CATSRERDEQFF.